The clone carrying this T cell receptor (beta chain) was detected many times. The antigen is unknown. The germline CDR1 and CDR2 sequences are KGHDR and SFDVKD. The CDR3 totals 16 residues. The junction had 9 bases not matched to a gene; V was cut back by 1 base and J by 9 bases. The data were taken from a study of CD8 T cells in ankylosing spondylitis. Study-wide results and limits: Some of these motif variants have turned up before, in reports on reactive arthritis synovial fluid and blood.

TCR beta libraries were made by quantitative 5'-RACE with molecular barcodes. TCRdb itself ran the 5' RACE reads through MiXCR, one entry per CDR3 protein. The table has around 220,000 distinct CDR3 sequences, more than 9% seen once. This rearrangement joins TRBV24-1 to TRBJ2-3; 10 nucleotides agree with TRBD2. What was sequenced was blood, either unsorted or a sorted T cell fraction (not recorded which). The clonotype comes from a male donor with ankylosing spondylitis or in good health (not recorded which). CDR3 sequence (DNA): TGTGCCACCAGTGATTTTGGCCTAGCGGGGGAAGACACGCAGTATTTT. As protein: CATSDFGLAGEDTQYF.